The source of this TCR beta chain is a study of cytomegalovirus exposure and HLA in healthy donors. Overall study results and limits: Confirmation was obtained in vitro that three CMV-associated chains are specific for CMV antigens. Listed as cytomegalovirus-associated were 150 to 200 TCR beta chains.

Details on this clone: Its target is unknown.

The donors were members of the approximately 120-subject validation cohort (separate from the approximately 670-subject first cohort). TCRdb's copy holds only in-frame clones and misses some; the assay was immunoSEQ multiplex PCR. Of 100,000 to 150,000 clones detected, over 85% appear once; the ten largest clones hold 1.5% to 2%. V shed 1 base and J shed 0 bases, with 10 bases lying between them. Germline CDR1 reads MGHDK; CDR2 reads SYGVNS. This CDR3 comprises 15 residues. The sequence derives from a young woman in good health and CMV-seronegative. Material for sequencing was PBMCs. The chain couples TRBV25-1 to TRBJ2-7, with D uncertain. CDR3 bases: TGTGCCAGCAGTGAATTCCCTAGGAACTCCTACGAGCAGTACTTC. Residues: CASSEFPRNSYEQYF.